This note documents a single TCR beta chain sequence. These data are taken from a study of blood T cell repertoires in COVID-19. Overall study context: Donors in the United States, Italy and Spain gave samples during acute or convalescent COVID-19.

Original processing notes: Reference gene primer amplification gave estimated nucleated cell counts. Method: immunoSEQ multiplex PCR; TCRdb's copy keeps in-frame clones and lacks some. The DNA was the basis for D and trimming; V, J and clone size are from that table. The repertoire consists of a few hundred thousand clones, with roughly 90% occurring once and the leading ten covering less than 2%. Residents of about two dozen US areas, aged about 18 to 95 years, made up the participants. Clinical history reported by participants formed the basis on which cohorts were assigned. Germline V gene data show CDR1 as MNHEY and CDR2 as SVGAGI. V gave up 7 bases and J gave up 7 bases; unmatched junction bases: 3. The CDR3 has 11 residues.

This TCR was recovered from a woman between 25 and 40 years old who had recovered from COVID-19. This chain links TRBV6-5 with TRBJ1-1, with TRBD1 matching over 7 bases. The specimen sequenced was PBMCs or T cells enriched from blood (not recorded which). CDR3 bases: TGTGCCAGCACCCAGGGGGGTGAAGCTTTCTTT. Translated, it gives CASTQGGEAFF.